This entry lists 30 T cell receptor beta chains sequenced from one sample in a study of control samples from healthy donors and cancer patients. The protocol was immunoSEQ multiplex PCR, while the TCRdb copy is restricted to in-frame clones and leaves out a portion. The sample lists 130,000 or so clones, 94% seen once, with over 10% in the top ten. Sequencing was done on a sample of blood. These receptors were obtained from a man aged 35-49 years in good health.

This chain connects TRBV24-1 to TRBJ2-3; either TRBD1 or TRBD2 may supply D (6 bases each). Germline V CDR1 and CDR2: KGHDR, SFDVKD. This CDR3 is built from 13 residues. Trimming removed 5 bases at V and 5 bases at J, with 10 bases between. CDR3 coding DNA: TGTGCCACCAGTGGGGGGGCTCGAGATACGCAGTATTTT. Translated, it gives CATSGGARDTQYF.

This chain uses TRBV3-1 (or the pseudogene TRBV3-2) with TRBJ2-1; 15 nucleotides agree with TRBD2. The trim removed 4 bases at V and 8 bases at J, leaving 12 bases unmatched. The CDR3 length is 18 residues. Germline assignment: CDR1 LGHDT and CDR2 YNNKEL (reference sequence). Written as DNA, the CDR3 is TGTGCCAGCAGCCCCACGGGACTAGCGGGAGGTGCCAACGATGAGCAGTTCTTC. This translates into CASSPTGLAGGANDEQFF.

The chain links TRBV7-9 to TRBJ1-4, with D hard to call. CDR3 length: 13 residues. V was cut by 3 bases and J by 4 bases, with 6 bases left in between. CDR1 and CDR2 (germline): SEHNR, FQNEAQ (reference sequence). CDR3 in amino acids: CASSLGLNEKLFF. CDR3 in DNA: TGTGCCAGCAGCTTGGGCCTTAATGAAAAACTGTTTTTT.

In its sample, this clone is medium-sized. The rearrangement uses TRBV4-3 and TRBJ1-5, with a possible D match to TRBD1 (6 bases). Germline V lookup: CDR1 LGHNA, CDR2 YSLEER. The V gene lost 0 bases and the J gene lost 0 bases, with 12 bases spanning the gap. CDR3 size: 17 residues. The CDR3 is CASSQDDDRSSNQPQHF. CDR3 nucleotides: TGCGCCAGCAGCCAAGATGACGACAGGAGTAGCAATCAGCCCCAGCATTTT.

The V call is TRBV28, the J call TRBJ1-5; TRBD1 is a possible D gene (5 bases). The CDR3 consists of 15 residues. Germline CDR1 is MDHEN and CDR2 is SYDVKM. Trimming shortened V by 1 base and J by 5 bases, and 12 bases separated the two germline ends. The CDR3 is CASSLSGRVDQPQHF. In DNA form, the CDR3 reads TGTGCCAGCAGTTTATCGGGCAGGGTGGATCAGCCCCAGCATTTT.

The gene calls are TRBV5-6 and TRBJ2-3; D gene uncertain. CDR1 and CDR2 from the germline V gene are SGHDT and YYEEEE. The CDR3 length is 15 residues. V lost 1 base to trimming and J lost 0 bases, with 9 bases between them. The CDR3 is CASSLRGRSTDTQYF. As DNA, the CDR3 is TGTGCCAGCAGCTTGCGCGGAAGGAGCACAGATACGCAGTATTTT.

On this clone: The identical CDR3 is also encoded by other nucleotide sequences in the sample. CDR3 region: CASSFSAGDTNNEQFF. The DNA of the CDR3 is TGTGCCAGCAGCTTTAGTGCGGGAGACACGAACAATGAGCAGTTCTTC. The genes are TRBV27 and TRBJ2-1, with TRBD2 identical over 7 bases. With 6 bases clipped from V and 5 bases from J, the junction kept 13 bases outside the gene matches. CDR3 size: 16 residues. Germline V gene sequence: CDR1 MNHEY, CDR2 SMNVEV (reference sequence).

The J gene is TRBJ1-1, the V gene TRBV21-1; the DNA was not compared with TRBD1, the D call given in the table. TRBV21-1 represents a pseudogene. The CDR3 spans 17 residues. The DNA for the CDR3 is TGTGCCAGCAGCAAAGCGCTTTTAAAGGGGGACAGGGCTGAAGCTTTCTTT. Residues: CASSKALLKGDRAEAFF.

This chain links TRBV5-1 with TRBJ2-4, with a possible D match to TRBD1 (6 bases). The V end was cut by 7 bases, the J end by 3 bases, with 14 bases between. The germline V gene encodes CDR1 SGHRS and CDR2 YFSETQ. The CDR3 extends over 14 amino acids. The CDR3 nucleotides are TGCGCCAGCGGGCCAGGGGCGGACAAAAACATTCAGTACTTC. Protein product: CASGPGADKNIQYF.

V gene TRBV16 combines with J gene TRBJ2-3; D unclear. Looked up from germline, CDR1 is KGHSY and CDR2 is FQNENV. V was pared by 0 bases and J by 2 bases, with 15 bases between. This CDR3 has 17 residues. The DNA of the CDR3 is TGTGCCAGCAGCCAATCGCCCCGAGAAGAGATCACAGATACGCAGTATTTT. Amino acid sequence: CASSQSPREEITDTQYF.

V usage is TRBV27 and J usage is TRBJ2-7; 11 nucleotides agree with TRBD2. V trimming: 4 bases; J trimming: 6 bases; junction bases outside the gene matches: 5. The CDR3 spans 14 residues. CDR1 is MNHEY, CDR2 SMNVEV, per germline (reference sequence). Here the CDR3 reads CASSSTSGIAEQYF. The CDR3, as DNA: TGTGCCAGCAGTTCGACTAGCGGGATAGCCGAGCAGTACTTC.

The rearrangement uses TRBV5-1 and TRBJ1-2, with 8 bases aligning to TRBD1. The V gene's germline CDR1 is SGHRS and CDR2 YFSETQ. V lost 3 bases and J lost 8; bases outside the gene matches: 6. The CDR3 consists of 13 residues. In DNA, the CDR3 is TGCGCCAGCAGCTGGACAGGGACTAGGGGCTACACCTTC. Its translation is CASSWTGTRGYTF.

V and J are TRBV4-1 and TRBJ2-7, with 10 positions matching TRBD2. CDR1 is MGHRA and CDR2 is YSYEKL in the germline V gene. This CDR3 region has 14 residues. J lost 2 bases, V lost 3 bases, and 1 base had no gene match. This chain's CDR3 is CASSHTSGTYEQYF. The CDR3 DNA sequence: TGCGCCAGCAGCCATACTAGCGGGACCTACGAGCAGTACTTC.

This rearrangement joins TRBV25-1 to TRBJ1-2; D not resolved. The V gene's germline CDR1 is MGHDK and CDR2 SYGVNS. Trimming removed 2 bases at V and 4 bases at J, with 11 bases between. The CDR3 totals 14 residues. CDR3 amino acids: CASSEQQLGYGYTF. CDR3 DNA sequence: TGTGCCAGCAGTGAACAGCAGTTGGGCTATGGCTACACCTTC.

The chain is built from TRBV4-3 and TRBJ2-1; D ambiguous. V dropped 0 bases and J dropped 2 bases, with 8 bases sitting between them. The CDR3 length is 15 residues. Germline CDR1 LGHNA, CDR2 YSLEER. CDR3 nucleotides: TGCGCCAGCAGCCAAGAGGCGGTCCCCTACAATGAGCAGTTCTTC. As protein: CASSQEAVPYNEQFF.

The chain combines TRBV5-8 with TRBJ1-5; unclear D gene. The length of the CDR3 is 11 residues. Germline assignment: CDR1 SGHTS and CDR2 YDEGEE. Deletions cut 4 bases from V and 4 bases from J, with 3 bases between. The CDR3 region has the DNA TGTGCCAGCAGCGATAATCAGCCCCAGCATTTT. Protein product: CASSDNQPQHF.

The chain uses TRBV19 and TRBJ2-2; 10 bases are shared with TRBD2. Germline CDR1 and CDR2: LNHDA and SQIVND (reference sequence). V was clipped by 8 bases and J by 8 bases; unmatched bases: 8. The CDR3 has 14 residues. The CDR3 sequence: CASGTSASLGELFF. The CDR3 bases are TGTGCCAGTGGGACTAGCGCCTCTTTAGGGGAGCTGTTTTTT. The variable domain in full, completed from reference TRBV19 and TRBJ2-2, reads DGGITQSPKYLFRKEGQNVTLSCEQNLNHDAMYWYRQDPGQGLRLIYYSQIVNDFQKGDIAEGYSVSREKKESFPLTVTSAQKNPTAFYLCASGTSASLGELFFGEGSRLTVL.

A single count supports this clone. The chain uses TRBV5-1 and TRBJ1-2; D gene ambiguous. The CDR3 runs 14 residues. Trimming cost V 0 bases and J 2 bases, with 8 bases left between them. Germline lookup yields CDR1 SGHRS and CDR2 YFSETQ. In DNA, the CDR3 is TGCGCCAGCAGCTTGGGCAGGAGCAACTATGGCTACACCTTC. Translated: CASSLGRSNYGYTF.

CDR3 sequence reads: CASTDFRTSGGTDTQYF. For the CDR3, the DNA is TGTGCCAGCACCGACTTCCGGACTAGCGGGGGAACAGATACGCAGTATTTT. This chain connects TRBV2 to TRBJ2-3, with 13 bases aligning to TRBD2. Unmatched junction bases numbered 10, after V lost 7 bases and J lost 3 bases. The CDR3 covers 17 residues. Germline values: CDR1 SNHLY, CDR2 FYNNEI.

The rearrangement joins TRBV2 to TRBJ1-5; 7 positions agree with TRBD1. After removal of 3 bases from V and 7 bases from J, the junction contained 9 bases not matched to a gene. The CDR3 has 15 amino acids. Germline V CDR1 and CDR2: SNHLY, FYNNEI. CDR3 protein: CASSDYRGGGQPQHF. DNA of the CDR3: TGTGCCAGCAGTGATTACAGGGGCGGCGGCCAGCCCCAGCATTTT. Together with reference TRBV2 and TRBJ1-5, the CDR3 gives the full variable domain: EPEVTQTPSHQVTQMGQEVILRCVPISNHLYFYWYRQILGQKVEFLVSFYNNEISEKSEIFDDQFSVERPDGSNFTLKIRSTKLEDSAMYFCASSDYRGGGQPQHFGDGTRLSIL.

The rearrangement joins TRBV11-2 to TRBJ2-7, with TRBD1 matching over 8 bases. The trim removed 5 bases at V and 3 bases at J, leaving 9 bases unmatched. The CDR3 is 15 residues long. The germline V gene has CDR1 SGHAT and CDR2 FQNNGV. This chain's CDR3 is CASSMGQGAIYEQYF. The DNA of the CDR3 is TGTGCCAGCAGCATGGGGCAGGGGGCGATCTACGAGCAGTACTTC.

A single count supports this clone. This rearrangement joins TRBV5-6 to TRBJ2-5; 12 bases are a match to TRBD2. CDR1 is SGHDT, CDR2 YYEEEE, per germline. The J segment lost 5 bases and the V segment lost 0 bases, leaving 5 bases of the junction unmatched. This CDR3 is built from 16 residues. The CDR3 region is CASSLGLAGAGETQYF. CDR3 nucleotide sequence: TGTGCCAGCAGCTTGGGACTAGCGGGGGCCGGGGAGACCCAGTACTTC.

The chain employs TRBV4-1 and TRBJ1-5, with 9 bases identical to TRBD1. There are 19 residues in the CDR3. The J segment lost 3 bases and the V segment lost 4 bases, leaving 16 bases of the junction unmatched. The germline gives CDR1 MGHRA, CDR2 YSYEKL. This chain's CDR3 is CASSPPWGRTGAINQPQHF. The CDR3 DNA sequence: TGCGCCAGCAGCCCCCCGTGGGGAAGGACAGGGGCGATCAATCAGCCCCAGCATTTT.

The chain employs TRBV12-3 or TRBV12-4 and TRBJ2-7, with a weak D call TRBD2 (5 bases). The V end lost 4 bases, the J end lost 6 bases, and 7 bases lay between the germline ends. The CDR3 runs to 11 residues. CDR3 in amino acids: CASSSLGEQYF. Here the CDR3 DNA reads TGTGCCAGCAGTTCACTAGGCGAGCAGTACTTC.

V and J are TRBV11-2 and TRBJ2-2; 7 nucleotides agree with TRBD1. Germline V gene sequence: CDR1 SGHAT, CDR2 FQNNGV. The CDR3 length is 14 residues. With 5 bases clipped from V and 6 bases from J, the junction kept 6 bases outside the gene matches. CDR3 bases: TGTGCCAGCAGCACACAGGGGTCCTCCGGGGAGCTGTTTTTT. Residues: CASSTQGSSGELFF.

The J gene is TRBJ2-7, the V gene TRBV5-1; 12 bases agree with TRBD1. The V gene end was trimmed by 4 bases and the J gene end by 7 bases; junction bases not matched to a gene: 6. Germline V gene data show CDR1 as SGHRS and CDR2 as YFSETQ. This CDR3 spans 14 amino acids. The CDR3 loop reads CASSVGQGAFEQYF. The CDR3 DNA reads as TGCGCCAGCAGCGTGGGACAGGGGGCCTTTGAGCAGTACTTC.

This clone has more than one count but fewer than ten. The chain has TRBV5-6 and TRBJ2-1, with D possibly TRBD2 on 6 matching bases. Germline V gene data show CDR1 as SGHDT and CDR2 as YYEEEE. This CDR3 is built from 15 residues. V was clipped by 4 bases and J by 4 bases, with 15 bases between them. CDR3 nucleotides: TGTGCCAGCAGCATACGGGACTTACCGTACAATGAGCAGTTCTTC. This encodes CASSIRDLPYNEQFF.

The chain is built from TRBV7-9 and TRBJ2-7; D call uncertain. The CDR3 totals 12 residues. The V end lost 2 bases, the J end lost 7 bases, and 9 bases lay between the germline ends. Germline V gene sequence: CDR1 SEHNR, CDR2 FQNEAQ (reference sequence). The CDR3 DNA reads as TGTGCCAGCAGCTTAACGGGCTGGGAGCAGTACTTC. Residues: CASSLTGWEQYF.

The rearrangement joins TRBV18 to TRBJ1-2; 11 nucleotides agree with TRBD1. The germline V gene has CDR1 KGHSH and CDR2 LQKENI. The CDR3 totals 14 residues. After removal of 3 bases from V and 4 bases from J, the junction contained 1 base not matched to a gene. The CDR3 DNA reads as TGTGCCAGCTCACCCGGGACAGGGGGCTATGGCTACACCTTC. As protein: CASSPGTGGYGYTF.

This chain connects TRBV27 to TRBJ1-1; 7 bases match TRBD1. Trimming took 3 bases from V and 2 from J; bases not matched to a gene: 15. The V gene's germline CDR1 is MNHEY and CDR2 SMNVEV (reference sequence). The CDR3 extends over 18 amino acids. The CDR3 spells CASSLGYTGESVNTEAFF. The DNA for the CDR3 is TGTGCCAGCAGTTTGGGGTATACAGGGGAATCCGTTAACACTGAAGCTTTCTTT.